Sequencing of this TCR beta chain was carried out in a study of cytomegalovirus exposure and HLA in healthy donors. At the level of the study: Findings of an earlier analysis included some 120 million unique TCR beta sequences from 200 million or so T cells.

Germline V gene lookup returns CDR1 SGHTA and CDR2 FQGNSA. The V gene lost 1 base and the J gene lost 6 bases, with 10 bases spanning the gap. The length of the CDR3 is 14 residues. Study-wide points: A few CMV-associated chains were confirmed in vitro to be specific for CMV antigens. Fewer than 20,000 TCR beta sequences were associated with HLA alleles at 0.05 false discovery rate in a later analysis. An assumption of roughly uniform sequencing depth across donors underlay the presence/absence analyses.

The PCR employed 60 Vbeta primers together with 13 Jbeta primers. Profiled with immunoSEQ multiplex PCR; TCRdb holds only in-frame clones, not every one. Here the sample spans some 150,000 clones, 70% to 80% being singletons. This clone was picked up one time. Antigen specificity is unknown. The source is a male donor in good health and CMV-seronegative. Sequencing was done on a sample of PBMCs. The rearrangement joins TRBV7-2 to TRBJ2-1; perhaps TRBD1 as D (5 bases). For the CDR3, the DNA is TGTGCCAGCAGCTTAGTGGCAGGGTCCAATGAGCAGTTCTTC. Amino acid sequence: CASSLVAGSNEQFF.